This T cell receptor (beta chain) was obtained from a study of cytomegalovirus exposure and HLA in healthy donors. Whole-study context: The same platform was used for the 110 or so validation repertoires and the approximately 670 first-cohort repertoires, a later analysis reported.

General study findings and limits: As was reported, the classifier diagnosed cytomegalovirus status with high specificity and sensitivity. Researchers counted 180 or so TCR beta chains as cytomegalovirus-associated. Across donors, most TCRs were seen rarely, yet some public ones were widespread.

In the case of this clone: The target antigen is unknown.

TCRdb keeps only in-frame clones here, not all; method: immunoSEQ multiplex PCR. The sample has approximately 270,000 clones, almost 90% seen once; the top ten hold under 0.4%. The sequence was obtained from a young woman in good health and CMV-seronegative. The material sequenced was PBMCs.

The CDR3 is CASSQGTPNEKLFF. The CDR3 DNA is TGCGCCAGCAGTCAAGGGACTCCTAATGAAAAACTGTTTTTT. The rearrangement links TRBV23-1 to TRBJ1-4; possibly TRBD1 for D (5 bases). TRBV23-1 is recorded as an ORF, its role being uncertain. The CDR3 sequence is 14 residues long. The V end lost 2 bases, the J end lost 3 bases, and 7 bases lay between the germline ends.